One T cell receptor beta chain is described in this entry. The CDR3 covers 14 residues. V lost 0 bases and J 5 bases, leaving 10 bases between the germline ends. Per the germline V gene, CDR1 is LGHDT and CDR2 is YNNKEL (reference sequence). The authors' processing: Reference gene primer amplification gave nucleated cell count estimates. Method: immunoSEQ multiplex PCR; TCRdb's copy keeps in-frame clones and lacks some. V, J and clone size reflect that table, while D and trimming were determined from the DNA. The table records approximately 70,000 clones, 79% of them present only once. This entry comes from a study of blood T cell repertoires in COVID-19. Turning to the study itself: Samples representing acute and convalescent COVID-19 were sourced from the United States, Italy and Spain.

The sequence derives from a woman older than 75 with active or convalescent COVID-19. Sequencing was done on a sample of peripheral blood. The chain joins TRBV3-1 (or the pseudogene TRBV3-2) to TRBJ2-5, with D possibly being TRBD1 (5 bases). This CDR3 is CASSQDWGSETQYF. The DNA for the CDR3 is TGTGCCAGCAGCCAAGATTGGGGCTCGGAGACCCAGTACTTC.